What follows are 8 T cell receptor beta chains derived from one specimen sequenced in a study of blood T cell repertoires in COVID-19. TCRdb's table, derived via immunoSEQ multiplex PCR, lists solely in-frame clones and lacks some. The sample lists roughly 250,000 clones; over 80% were seen once. Sequencing input: PBMCs or T cells enriched from blood (not recorded which). The receptors were gathered from a woman aged 18-29 years who had recovered from COVID-19.

The chain uses TRBV4-2 and TRBJ1-6; D gene ambiguous. V was shortened by 1 base and J by 10 bases, with 14 bases between the two germline ends. The CDR3 has 15 amino acids. CDR1 and CDR2 from the germline V gene are LGHNA and YNFKEQ. CDR3 nucleotide sequence: TGTGCCAGCAGCCAAGGCCCCGCTGCGGGCTCACCCCTCCACTTT. This sequence encodes CASSQGPAAGSPLHF.

J is TRBJ2-7 and V is TRBV7-2; 9 bases agree with TRBD2. CDR3 length equals 15 residues. Trimming at V came to 1 base and at J to 4 bases, leaving 5 bases not matched to a gene. In germline, CDR1 is SGHTA, CDR2 FQGNSA. The CDR3 DNA follows: TGTGCCAGCAGCTTAGTAGCGGGGGAAATATACGAGCAGTACTTC. Its protein product is CASSLVAGEIYEQYF.

The chain has TRBV7-6 and TRBJ2-7; no definite D call. Germline values: CDR1 SGHVS, CDR2 FNYEAQ. The CDR3 loop spans 11 amino acids. V shed 4 bases and J shed 3 bases, with 4 bases lying between them. CDR3 sequence: CASSSVYEQYF. The CDR3 region has the DNA TGTGCCAGCAGCTCCGTCTACGAGCAGTACTTC.

The chain carries TRBV29-1 and TRBJ2-7; 9 bases match TRBD2. The CDR3 has 15 residues. V dropped 5 bases and J dropped 3; count of bases not matched to a gene: 11. Germline V lookup: CDR1 SQVTM, CDR2 ANQGSEA. The CDR3 reads CSVLRLAGLNYEQYF. The CDR3 nucleotides are TGCAGCGTTTTAAGGCTAGCGGGACTTAACTACGAGCAGTACTTC.

The chain carries TRBV7-6 and TRBJ2-3, with 9 nucleotides matching TRBD2. From germline, CDR1 is SGHVS and CDR2 FNYEAQ. This CDR3 contains 14 residues. After removal of 3 bases from V and 6 bases from J, the junction contained 4 bases not matched to a gene. The chain's CDR3 is CASSFSGSRDTQYF. CDR3 nucleotide sequence: TGTGCCAGCAGCTTTAGCGGGAGTCGGGATACGCAGTATTTT.

V is TRBV5-4 and J is TRBJ1-2; D possibly corresponds to TRBD1 (5 bases). The CDR3 loop spans 13 amino acids. V was trimmed by 3 bases and J by 7 bases, leaving 13 bases between them. From germline, CDR1 is SGHNT and CDR2 YYREEE (reference sequence). Here the CDR3 reads CASSSPQGFGYTF. CDR3 DNA sequence: TGTGCCAGCAGCTCGCCCCAGGGATTTGGCTACACCTTC.

The chain recombines TRBV5-1 with TRBJ2-1; TRBD1 agrees at 8 bases. J gave up 6 bases and V 4 bases, and 12 bases lay outside the gene matches. Per germline, CDR1 SGHRS and CDR2 YFSETQ. The CDR3 is 16 residues long. The CDR3 reads CASSPREDRVGNEQFF. CDR3 nucleotide sequence: TGCGCCAGCAGCCCGAGGGAGGACAGGGTTGGCAATGAGCAGTTCTTC.

This chain links TRBV5-5 with TRBJ2-3; D is possibly TRBD2 (6 bases). CDR3 length: 13 residues. Between the trimmed V and J ends, which lost 4 bases and 6 bases, there was a span of 12 bases. Germline CDR1 reads SGHKS; CDR2 reads YYEKEE (reference sequence). CDR3 residues: CASSQTGVDTQYF. CDR3 sequence (DNA): TGTGCCAGCAGCCAGACGGGAGTGGATACGCAGTATTTT.